This T cell receptor (beta chain) is from a study of blood T cells in healthy people across ages. Findings of the study overall: Age brought a roughly linear fall in TCR beta diversity measured per million T cells.

Using a J-beta primer mix together with a sample-barcoded 5' primer, a second PCR was run for roughly 6 to 12 cycles. TCRdb fed the 5' RACE reads into MiXCR, producing one record per CDR3 protein. This sample has around 800,000 distinct CDR3 sequences, with more than 25% found just once. In germline, CDR1 is LNHNV, CDR2 YYDKDF (reference sequence). V lost 4 bases, J lost 1 base, and 8 bases lay in between. The CDR3 spans 13 residues. Each sample yielded at least 6 micrograms of PBMC total RNA. Concerning this clonotype: Its target is not known.

This sample was shared with a second study, whose subject was T cells of mothers and their children.

The TCR sequence derives from a boy aged 5-17 years in good health. The chain couples TRBV15 to TRBJ2-7; TRBD1 is a possible D gene (6 bases). Sequenced sample: blood. The CDR3 DNA sequence: TGTGCCACCAGCAAAGGGGGTTCCTACGAGCAGTACTTC. Its protein product is CATSKGGSYEQYF.